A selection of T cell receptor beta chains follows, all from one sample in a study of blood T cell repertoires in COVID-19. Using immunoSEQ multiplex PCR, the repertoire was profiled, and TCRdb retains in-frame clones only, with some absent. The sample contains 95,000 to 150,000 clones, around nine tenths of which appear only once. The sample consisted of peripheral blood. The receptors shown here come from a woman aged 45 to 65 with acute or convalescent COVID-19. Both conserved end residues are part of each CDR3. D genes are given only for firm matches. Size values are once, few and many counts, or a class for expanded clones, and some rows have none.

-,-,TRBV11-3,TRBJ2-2,TGTGCCAGCAGCTTAGGAGGCCGTTCCACCGGGGAGCTGTTTTTT,CASSLGGRSTGELFF
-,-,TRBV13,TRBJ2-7,TGTGCCAGCAGCCGAACAGGGTACTCTCCCTCCGAGCAGTACTTC,CASSRTGYSPSEQYF
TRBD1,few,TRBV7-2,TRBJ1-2,TGTGCCAGCAGCGCCGGGACAGGGGATGGCTACACCTTC,CASSAGTGDGYTF
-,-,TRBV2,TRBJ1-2,TGTGCCAGCGGTGGACAGCCTAACTATGGCTACACCTTC,CASGGQPNYGYTF
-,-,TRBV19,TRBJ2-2,TGTGCCAGTAAAGCGGGGGAGCTGTTTTTT,CASKAGELFF
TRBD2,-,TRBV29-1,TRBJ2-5,TGCAGCGCCCAAGGCGGGGGGCTCGGGGAGACCCAGTACTTC,CSAQGGGLGETQYF
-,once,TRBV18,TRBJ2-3,TGTGCCAGCTCACACGGGTCGTTCACAGATACGCAGTATTTT,CASSHGSFTDTQYF
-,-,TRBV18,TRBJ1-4,TGTGCCAGCTCACCACCGTCAGGGAGGATAGATGAAAAACTGTTTTTT,CASSPPSGRIDEKLFF
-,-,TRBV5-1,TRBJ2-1,TGCGCCAGCAGCTTGGAATCAGGTTCCAATGAGCAGTTCTTC,CASSLESGSNEQFF
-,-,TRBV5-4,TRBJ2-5,TGTGCCAGCAGGCCAGGCGGGGTACAAGAGACCCAGTACTTC,CASRPGGVQETQYF
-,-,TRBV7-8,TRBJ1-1,TGTGCCAGCAGCTTAGCGAGGAGGGGGGGGCTTGGGCCGAACACTGAAGCTTTCTTT,CASSLARRGGLGPNTEAFF
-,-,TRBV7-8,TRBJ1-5,TGTGCCAGCAGCTGGGCATGGGGGGAAAATCAGCCCCAGCATTTT,CASSWAWGENQPQHF
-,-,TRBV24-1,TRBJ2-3,TGTGCCTTACGCGTGGAGGATTATAGCACAGATACGCAGTATTTT,CALRVEDYSTDTQYF
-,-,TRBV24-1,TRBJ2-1,TGTGCCACCAGTGATGTGACAGGCTGCAGTGAGTTCTTC,CATSDVTGCSEFF
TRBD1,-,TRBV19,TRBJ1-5,TGTGCCAGTAGCCAGGGGGCTTGGCAGCCCCAGCATTTT,CASSQGAWQPQHF
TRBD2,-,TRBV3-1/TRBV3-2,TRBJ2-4,TGTGCCAGCAGCCAGACCTTATCGGGCGGGAGAAACATTCAGTACTTC,CASSQTLSGGRNIQYF
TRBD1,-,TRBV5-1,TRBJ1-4,TGCGCCAGCAGCTCCGGGACAGGGGGCCGCAGCGAAAAACTGTTTTTT,CASSSGTGGRSEKLFF
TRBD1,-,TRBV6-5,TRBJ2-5,TGTGCCAGCTGGGCGACAGGGCTCCAAGAGACCCAGTACTTC,CASWATGLQETQYF
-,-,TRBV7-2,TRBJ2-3,TGTGCCAGCAGCACTAGCACAGATACGCAGTATTTT,CASSTSTDTQYF
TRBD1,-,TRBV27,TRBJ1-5,TGTGCCAGCAGTTCGGCAGGGGGCTATCAGCCCCAGCATTTT,CASSSAGGYQPQHF
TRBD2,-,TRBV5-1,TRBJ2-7,TGCGCCAGCAGCGTGGTGGGGGCTAGCGGGAGCCCCGAGCAGTACTTC,CASSVVGASGSPEQYF
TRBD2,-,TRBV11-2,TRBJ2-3,TGTGCCAGCAGCTTTGGCGGGGGGGGGACAGATACGCAGTATTTT,CASSFGGGGTDTQYF
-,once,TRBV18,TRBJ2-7,TGTGCCAGCTCACCAACAGGGAACTACGAGCAGTACTTC,CASSPTGNYEQYF
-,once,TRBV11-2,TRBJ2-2,TGTGCCAGCAGCTTAGGGTCCGGGTTGATGGCGAACACCGGGGAGCTGTTTTTT,CASSLGSGLMANTGELFF
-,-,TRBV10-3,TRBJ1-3,TGTGCCATCATGAGTAGTGACTCTGGAAACACCATATATTTT,CAIMSSDSGNTIYF
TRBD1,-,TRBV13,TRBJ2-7,TGTGCCAGCAGCCGAGGGGACAGCTCCTACGAGCAGTACTTC,CASSRGDSSYEQYF
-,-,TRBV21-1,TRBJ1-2,TGTGCCAGCAGGAAGGACAGGGCAGGAGTTTATGGCTACACCTTC,CASRKDRAGVYGYTF
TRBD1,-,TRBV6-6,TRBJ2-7,TGTGCCAGCAGTTACTCCGGACAGGGCCCCTACGAGCAGTACTTC,CASSYSGQGPYEQYF
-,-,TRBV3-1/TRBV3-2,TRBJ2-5,TGTGCCAGCAGCCAAGAGGTGCGTCCCCAGTACTTC,CASSQEVRPQYF
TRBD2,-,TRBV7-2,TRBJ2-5,TGTGCCAGCAGCCCCCTAGCGGGGGGCCTGTACCAAGAGACCCAGTACTTC,CASSPLAGGLYQETQYF
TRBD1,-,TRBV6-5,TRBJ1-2,TGTGCCAGCAAAGACACCGGGACAGGGATCAAGTACACCTTC,CASKDTGTGIKYTF